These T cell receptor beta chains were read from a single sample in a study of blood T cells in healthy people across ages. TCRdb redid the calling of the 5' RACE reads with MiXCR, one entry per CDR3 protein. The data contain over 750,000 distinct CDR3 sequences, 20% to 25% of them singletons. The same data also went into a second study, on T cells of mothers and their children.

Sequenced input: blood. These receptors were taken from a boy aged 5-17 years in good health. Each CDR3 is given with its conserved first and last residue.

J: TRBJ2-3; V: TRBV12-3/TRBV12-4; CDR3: CASSSWTGGDTQYF
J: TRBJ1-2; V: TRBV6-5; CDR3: CASSAGTEIPYYGYTF
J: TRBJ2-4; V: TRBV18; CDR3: CASSPATSGALIAKNIQYF
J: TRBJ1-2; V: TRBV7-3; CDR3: CASSSKEGPNYGYTF
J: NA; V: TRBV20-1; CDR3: CSASEDMTGSEQFF
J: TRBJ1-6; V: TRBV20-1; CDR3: CSASFWGSSSPLHF
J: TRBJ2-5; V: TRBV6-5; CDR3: CASSYDGGDLLGYPQETQYF
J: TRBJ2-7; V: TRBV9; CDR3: CASSGNGTSFGEQYF
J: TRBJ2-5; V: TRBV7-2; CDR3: CASSLEAFSETQYF
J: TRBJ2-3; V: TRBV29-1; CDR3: CSVKESTDTQYF
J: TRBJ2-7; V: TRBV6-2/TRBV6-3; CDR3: CASTDRQGQASYEQYF
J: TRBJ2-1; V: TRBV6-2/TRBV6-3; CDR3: CASSYSNDGGDYNEQFF
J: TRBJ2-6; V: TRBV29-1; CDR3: CSVTLSGANVLTF
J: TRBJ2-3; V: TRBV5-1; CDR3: CASSTLASSTDTQYF
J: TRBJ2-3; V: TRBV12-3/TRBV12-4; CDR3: CASSLIRRGAYPSTDTQYF
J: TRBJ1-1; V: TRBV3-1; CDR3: CASSFGQGEAFF
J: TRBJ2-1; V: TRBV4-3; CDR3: CASSQGVGVFEQFF
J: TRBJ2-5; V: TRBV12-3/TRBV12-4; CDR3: CASRPDVSSEETQYF
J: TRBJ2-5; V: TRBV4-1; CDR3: CASSQDPSTETQYF
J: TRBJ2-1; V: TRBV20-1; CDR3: CSARPNNEQFF
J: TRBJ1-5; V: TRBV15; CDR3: CATSREKASGQPQHF
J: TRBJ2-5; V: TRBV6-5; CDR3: CATNIGQGLETQYF
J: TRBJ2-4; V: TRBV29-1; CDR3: CSVAGRSGTSGSYDDIQYF
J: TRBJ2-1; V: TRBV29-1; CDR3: CSVEDDKAAYNEQFF
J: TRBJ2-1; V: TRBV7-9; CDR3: CASSLTVNEQFF
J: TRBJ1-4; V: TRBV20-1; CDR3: CSASEGGNEKLFF
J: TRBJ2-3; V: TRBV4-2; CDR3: CASSLKGLSDGTDTQYF
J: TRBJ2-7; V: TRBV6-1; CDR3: CASSDPTGEQYF